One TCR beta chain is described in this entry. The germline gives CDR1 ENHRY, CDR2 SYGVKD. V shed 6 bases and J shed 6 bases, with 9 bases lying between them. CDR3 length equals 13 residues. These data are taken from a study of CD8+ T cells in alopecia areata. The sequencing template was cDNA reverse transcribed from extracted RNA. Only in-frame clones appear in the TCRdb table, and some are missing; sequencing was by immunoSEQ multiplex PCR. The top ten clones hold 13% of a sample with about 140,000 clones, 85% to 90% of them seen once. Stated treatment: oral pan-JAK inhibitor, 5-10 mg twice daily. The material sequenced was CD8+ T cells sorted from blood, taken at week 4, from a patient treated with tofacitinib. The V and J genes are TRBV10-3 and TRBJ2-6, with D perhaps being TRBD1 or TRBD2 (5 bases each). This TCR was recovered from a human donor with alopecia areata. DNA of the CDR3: TGTGCCATCAGGGGGGAGACGGCCAACGTCCTGACTTTC. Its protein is CAIRGETANVLTF.